This T cell receptor beta chain was identified in a study of cytomegalovirus exposure and HLA in healthy donors. The study's findings and limits: Most TCR sequences were rare, but some public TCRs occurred in many donors.

A remark on this clone: The antigen remains undetermined.

The protocol was immunoSEQ multiplex PCR, while the TCRdb copy is restricted to in-frame clones and leaves out a portion. Found here are about 58,000 clones, 90% of them singletons; the top ten hold more than 1%. This CDR3 is built from 13 residues. The V gene's germline CDR1 is SNHLY and CDR2 FYNNEI. V was clipped by 7 bases and J by 1 base, with 11 bases between them. V gene TRBV2 combines with J gene TRBJ2-7; TRBD2 might be the D (6 bases). This receptor was identified in a man aged 18 to 29 in good health and CMV-seronegative. The sequenced material came from PBMCs. Here the CDR3 DNA reads TGTGCCAGCACCCAGACTAGGTCCTACGAGCAGTACTTC. It yields the protein CASTQTRSYEQYF.